Here is one T cell receptor (beta chain) with its context. Its antigen is still unknown. Data came from immunoSEQ multiplex PCR; TCRdb stores just in-frame clones and leaves some out. The sample has about 820,000 clones; nearly 95% are singletons. Naivety among CD8 cells was defined by CD45RO negativity and positive CCR7 selection, thereby excluding terminally differentiated effector memory CD45RA+ cells. V was clipped by 5 bases and J by 0 bases; unmatched bases: 11. CDR3 size: 16 residues. Per germline, CDR1 SQVTM and CDR2 ANQGSEA. This specimen belongs to a study of shared clonotypes between healthy human individuals. Study at large: Used for every donor were three CD4 naive, three CD4 memory, two CD8 naive and one CD8 memory plate.

Study results and limitations: Among donors, sharing of clonotypes was expected to be affected by sequencing depth. Generation probabilities of non-shared clonotypes were lower (relative to those shared by all four donors).

The sequence was collected from a man in his thirties or forties in good health. The genes are TRBV29-1 and TRBJ2-7, with 9 bases that match TRBD2. Material: naive CD8+ T cells sorted from blood. DNA for the CDR3: TGCAGCGTTAGACACCCGACTAGCGGATTCTCCTACGAGCAGTACTTC. It encodes CSVRHPTSGFSYEQYF.